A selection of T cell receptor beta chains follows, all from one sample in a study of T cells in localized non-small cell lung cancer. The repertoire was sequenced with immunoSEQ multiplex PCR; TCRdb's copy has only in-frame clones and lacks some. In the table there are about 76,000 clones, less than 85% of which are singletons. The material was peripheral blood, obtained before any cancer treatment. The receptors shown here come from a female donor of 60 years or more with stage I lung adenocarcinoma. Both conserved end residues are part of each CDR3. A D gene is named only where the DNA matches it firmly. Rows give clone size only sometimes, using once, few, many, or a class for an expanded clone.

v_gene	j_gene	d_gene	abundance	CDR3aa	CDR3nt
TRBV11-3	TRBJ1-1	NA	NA	CASSFNRGTEAFF	TGTGCCAGCAGCTTTAATAGGGGAACTGAAGCTTTCTTT
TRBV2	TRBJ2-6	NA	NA	CASSVLASGANVLTF	TGTGCCAGCAGTGTATTGGCATCTGGGGCCAACGTCCTGACTTTC
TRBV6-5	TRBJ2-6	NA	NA	CASSYNSRGANVLTF	TGTGCCAGCAGTTATAATAGTCGTGGGGCCAACGTCCTGACTTTC
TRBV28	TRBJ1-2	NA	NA	CASSLGGGVGYTF	TGTGCCAGCAGTTTAGGGGGCGGAGTTGGCTACACCTTC
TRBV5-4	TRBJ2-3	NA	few	CASSLAGLTDTQYF	TGTGCCAGCAGCTTGGCCGGGCTTACAGATACGCAGTATTTT
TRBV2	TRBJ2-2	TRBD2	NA	CASSISGRETGELFF	TGTGCCAGCAGTATCAGCGGGAGGGAAACCGGGGAGCTGTTTTTT
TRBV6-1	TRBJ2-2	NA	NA	CASSFRAGELFF	TGTGCCAGCTCTTTTAGGGCCGGGGAGCTGTTTTTT
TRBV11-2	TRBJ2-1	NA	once	CASSLGVLRREQFF	TGTGCCAGCAGCTTAGGGGTACTTAGGAGGGAGCAGTTCTTC
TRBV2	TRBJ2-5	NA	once	CASSEFRTEQETQYF	TGTGCCAGCAGTGAATTTAGGACGGAACAAGAGACCCAGTACTTC
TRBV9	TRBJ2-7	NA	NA	CASSGTGGFYEQYF	TGTGCCAGCAGCGGAACTGGGGGGTTCTACGAGCAGTACTTC
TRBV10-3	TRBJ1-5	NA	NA	CAISTGDPNQPQHF	TGTGCCATCAGCACCGGGGACCCAAATCAGCCCCAGCATTTT
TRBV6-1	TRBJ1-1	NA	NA	CASSESRLVEAFF	TGTGCCAGCAGTGAATCCAGGTTGGTTGAAGCTTTCTTT
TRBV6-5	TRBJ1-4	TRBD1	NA	CASSSQGAVDEKLFF	TGTGCCAGCAGTTCTCAGGGGGCCGTGGATGAAAAACTGTTTTTT
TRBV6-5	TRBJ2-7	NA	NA	CASKRLVRVYEQYF	TGTGCCAGCAAAAGACTAGTTCGGGTCTACGAGCAGTACTTC
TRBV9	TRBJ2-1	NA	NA	CASSVGVGEQFF	TGTGCCAGCAGCGTAGGAGTCGGGGAGCAGTTCTTC
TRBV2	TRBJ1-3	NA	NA	CASSPMGSGNTIYF	TGTGCCAGCAGCCCTATGGGATCCGGAAACACCATATATTTT
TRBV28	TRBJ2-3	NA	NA	CASRLRDTQYF	TGTGCCAGCCGTTTAAGGGATACGCAGTATTTT
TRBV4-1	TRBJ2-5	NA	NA	CASSQGQQETQYF	TGCGCCAGCAGCCAAGGGCAGCAAGAGACCCAGTACTTC
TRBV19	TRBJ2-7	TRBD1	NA	CASRPGTGPYEQYF	TGTGCCAGTAGGCCCGGGACAGGGCCCTACGAGCAGTACTTC
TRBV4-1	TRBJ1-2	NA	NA	CASSQDGGSNYGYTF	TGCGCCAGCAGCCAAGATGGGGGTTCTAACTATGGCTACACCTTC
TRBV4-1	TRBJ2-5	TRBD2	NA	CASSQRVGLAGGLLQETQYF	TGCGCCAGCAGCCAAAGAGTCGGACTAGCGGGGGGCCTTCTCCAAGAGACCCAGTACTTC
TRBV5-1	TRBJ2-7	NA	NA	CASSGYEHSYEQYF	TGCGCCAGCAGCGGTTACGAACACTCCTACGAGCAGTACTTC
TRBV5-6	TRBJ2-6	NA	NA	CASSSRLILTYSGANVLTF	TGTGCCAGCAGCTCGAGACTCATTCTAACATACTCTGGGGCCAACGTCCTGACTTTC
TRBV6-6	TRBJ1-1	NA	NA	CASSYGGVAEAFF	TGTGCCAGCAGTTACGGGGGCGTCGCTGAAGCTTTCTTT
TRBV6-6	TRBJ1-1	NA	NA	CASSQGDLAFF	TGTGCCAGCAGTCAAGGTGATTTGGCTTTCTTT
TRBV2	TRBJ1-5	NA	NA	CASSGERNQPQHF	TGTGCCAGCAGTGGTGAACGGAATCAGCCCCAGCATTTT